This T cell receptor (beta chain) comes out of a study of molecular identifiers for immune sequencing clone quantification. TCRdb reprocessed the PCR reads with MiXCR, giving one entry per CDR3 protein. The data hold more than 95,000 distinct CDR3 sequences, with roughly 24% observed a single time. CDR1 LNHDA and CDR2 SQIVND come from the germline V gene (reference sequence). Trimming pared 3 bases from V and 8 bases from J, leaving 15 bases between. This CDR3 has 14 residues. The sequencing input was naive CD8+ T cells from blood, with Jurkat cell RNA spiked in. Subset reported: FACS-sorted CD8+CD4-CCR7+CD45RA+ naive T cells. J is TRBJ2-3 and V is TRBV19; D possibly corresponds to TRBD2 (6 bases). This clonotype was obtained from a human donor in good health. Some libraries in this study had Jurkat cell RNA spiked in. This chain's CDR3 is CASSMLPLGGTQYF. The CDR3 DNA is TGTGCCAGTAGTATGCTCCCCCTCGGGGGTACGCAGTATTTT.